This T cell receptor (beta chain) was captured by sequencing in a study of OX40 agonist ivuxolimab in advanced cancers. Trimming left V 5 bases short and J 2 bases short, with 13 bases between. Germline V gives CDR1 SQVTM, CDR2 ANQGSEA. The CDR3 covers 14 residues. Profiled with immunoSEQ multiplex PCR; TCRdb holds only in-frame clones, not every one. The sample has some 34,000 clones, 88% seen once. This clonotype was sampled from an adult with an advanced solid tumor such as melanoma, head and neck, liver or kidney cancer. The material was CD4+ or CD8+ T cells sorted from blood, obtained in a trial of the OX40 agonist ivuxolimab. This rearrangement joins TRBV29-1 to TRBJ1-5; D is possibly TRBD1 (5 bases). The CDR3 loop reads CSVSSAGRNQPQHF. As DNA, the CDR3 is TGCAGCGTTTCTTCGGCAGGGCGCAATCAGCCCCAGCATTTT.